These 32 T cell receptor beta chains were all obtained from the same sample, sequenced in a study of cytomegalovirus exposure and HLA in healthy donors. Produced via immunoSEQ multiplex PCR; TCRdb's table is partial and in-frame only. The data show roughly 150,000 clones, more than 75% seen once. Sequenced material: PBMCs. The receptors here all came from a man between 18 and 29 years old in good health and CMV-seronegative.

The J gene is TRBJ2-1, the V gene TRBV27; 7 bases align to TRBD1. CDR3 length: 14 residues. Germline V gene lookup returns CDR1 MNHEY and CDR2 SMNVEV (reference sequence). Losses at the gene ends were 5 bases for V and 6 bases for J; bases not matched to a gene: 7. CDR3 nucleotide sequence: TGTGCCAGCAGTCGTACAGGGGCCCTCAATGAGCAGTTCTTC. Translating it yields CASSRTGALNEQFF.

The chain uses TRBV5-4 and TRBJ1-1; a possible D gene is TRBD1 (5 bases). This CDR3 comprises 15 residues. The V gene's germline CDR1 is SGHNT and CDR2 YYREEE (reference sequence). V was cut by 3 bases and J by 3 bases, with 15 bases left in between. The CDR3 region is CASSSGWGADTEAFF. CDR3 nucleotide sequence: TGTGCCAGCAGCTCAGGGTGGGGTGCGGACACTGAAGCTTTCTTT. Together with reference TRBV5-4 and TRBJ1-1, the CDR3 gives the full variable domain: ETGVTQSPTHLIKTRGQQVTLRCSSQSGHNTVSWYQQALGQGPQFIFQYYREEENGRGNFPPRFSGLQFPNYSSELNVNALELDDSALYLCASSSGWGADTEAFFGQGTRLTVV.

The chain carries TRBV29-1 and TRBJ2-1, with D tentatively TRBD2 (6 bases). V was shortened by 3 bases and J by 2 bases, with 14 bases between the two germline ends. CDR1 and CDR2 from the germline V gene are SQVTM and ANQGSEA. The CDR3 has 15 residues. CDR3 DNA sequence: TGCAGCGTTGACGGGTGGCGGGGTACCTACAATGAGCAGTTCTTC. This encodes CSVDGWRGTYNEQFF.

The CDR3 sequence is CAIRSAGGNSPLHF. The CDR3 nucleotides read TGTGCCATCAGGTCGGCCGGCGGTAATTCACCCCTCCACTTT. This chain uses TRBV10-3 with TRBJ1-6; no clear D gene. From germline, CDR1 is ENHRY and CDR2 SYGVKD. This CDR3 has 14 residues. Trimming shortened V by 6 bases and J by 6 bases, and 12 bases separated the two germline ends.

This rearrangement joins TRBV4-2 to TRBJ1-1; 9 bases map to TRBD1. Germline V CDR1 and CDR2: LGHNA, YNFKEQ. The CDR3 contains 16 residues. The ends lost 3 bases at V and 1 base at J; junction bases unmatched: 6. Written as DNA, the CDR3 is TGTGCCAGCAGCCAGGACAGGGGAAAAGGGAACACTGAAGCTTTCTTT. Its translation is CASSQDRGKGNTEAFF.

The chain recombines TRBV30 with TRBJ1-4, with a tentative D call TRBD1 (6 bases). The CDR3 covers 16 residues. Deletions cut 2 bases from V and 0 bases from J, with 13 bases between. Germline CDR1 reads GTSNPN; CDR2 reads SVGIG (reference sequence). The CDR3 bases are TGTGCCTGGAGTAGGGACACCCGCGCAACTAATGAAAAACTGTTTTTT. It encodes CAWSRDTRATNEKLFF.

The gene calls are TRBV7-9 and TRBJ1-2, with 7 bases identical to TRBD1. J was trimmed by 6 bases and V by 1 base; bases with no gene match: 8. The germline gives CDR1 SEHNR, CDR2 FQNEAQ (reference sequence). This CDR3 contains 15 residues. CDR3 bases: TGTGCCAGCAGCTTAGATAGCAGGGGGAAGGATGGCTACACCTTC. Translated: CASSLDSRGKDGYTF.

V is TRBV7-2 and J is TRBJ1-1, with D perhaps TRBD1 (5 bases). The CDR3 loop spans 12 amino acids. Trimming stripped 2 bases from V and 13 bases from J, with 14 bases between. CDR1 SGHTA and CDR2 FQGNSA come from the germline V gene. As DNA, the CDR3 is TGTGCCAGCAGCTTACCGGGACGGGAGGGTTTCTTT. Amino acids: CASSLPGREGFF. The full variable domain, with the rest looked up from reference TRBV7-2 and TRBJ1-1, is GAGVSQSPSNKVTEKGKDVELRCDPISGHTALYWYRQSLGQGLEFLIYFQGNSAPDKSGLPSDRFSAERTGGSVSTLTIQRTQQEDSAVYLCASSLPGREGFFGQGTRLTVV.

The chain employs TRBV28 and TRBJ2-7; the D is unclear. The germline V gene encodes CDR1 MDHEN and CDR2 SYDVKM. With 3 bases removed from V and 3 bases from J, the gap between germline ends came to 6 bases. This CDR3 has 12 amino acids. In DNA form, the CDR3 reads TGTGCCAGCAGTTTCCTTTACTACGAGCAGTACTTC. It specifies CASSFLYYEQYF.

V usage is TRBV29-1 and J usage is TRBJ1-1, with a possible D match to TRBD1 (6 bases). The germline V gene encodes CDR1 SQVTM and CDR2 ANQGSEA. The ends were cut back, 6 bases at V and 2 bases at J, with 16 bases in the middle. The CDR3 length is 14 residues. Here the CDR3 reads CSVQLGGANTEAFF. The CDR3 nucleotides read TGCAGCGTCCAACTGGGGGGGGCCAACACTGAAGCTTTCTTT.

CDR3 coding DNA: TGTGCCAGTAGTACCCTTCACAGGGAGAATCAGCCCCAGCATTTT. This encodes CASSTLHRENQPQHF. The V and J genes are TRBV19 and TRBJ1-5; a possible D gene is TRBD1 (6 bases). Per the germline V gene, CDR1 is LNHDA and CDR2 is SQIVND (reference sequence). This CDR3 is built from 15 residues. The V gene lost 4 bases and the J gene lost 4 bases, with 14 bases spanning the gap.

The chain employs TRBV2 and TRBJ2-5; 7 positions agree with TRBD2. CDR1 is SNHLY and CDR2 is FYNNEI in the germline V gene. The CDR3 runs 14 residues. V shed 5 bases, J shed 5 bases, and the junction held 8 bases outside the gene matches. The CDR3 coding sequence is TGTGCCAGCAGTTTTCGGACTAGTGCGGAGACCCAGTACTTC. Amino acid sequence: CASSFRTSAETQYF. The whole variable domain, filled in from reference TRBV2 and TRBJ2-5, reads EPEVTQTPSHQVTQMGQEVILRCVPISNHLYFYWYRQILGQKVEFLVSFYNNEISEKSEIFDDQFSVERPDGSNFTLKIRSTKLEDSAMYFCASSFRTSAETQYFGPGTRLLVL.

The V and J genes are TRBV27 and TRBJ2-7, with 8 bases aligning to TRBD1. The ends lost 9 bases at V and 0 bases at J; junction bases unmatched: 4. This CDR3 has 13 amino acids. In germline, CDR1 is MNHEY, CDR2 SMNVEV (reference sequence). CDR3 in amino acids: CASRGQASYEQYF. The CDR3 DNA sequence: TGTGCCAGTCGGGGACAGGCCTCCTACGAGCAGTACTTC.

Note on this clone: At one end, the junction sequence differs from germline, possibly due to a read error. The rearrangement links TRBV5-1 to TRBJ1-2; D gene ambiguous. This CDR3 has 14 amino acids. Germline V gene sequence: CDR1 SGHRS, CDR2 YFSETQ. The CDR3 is CATSPTPENYGYTF. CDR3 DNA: TGCGCCACCAGCCCCACACCTGAAAACTATGGCTACACCTTC.

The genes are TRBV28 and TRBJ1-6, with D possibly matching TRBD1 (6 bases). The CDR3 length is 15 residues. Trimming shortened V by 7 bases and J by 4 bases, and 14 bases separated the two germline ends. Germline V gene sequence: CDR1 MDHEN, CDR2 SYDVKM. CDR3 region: CASKRQGSYNSPLHF. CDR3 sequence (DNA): TGTGCCAGCAAGCGGCAGGGGAGTTATAATTCACCCCTCCACTTT.

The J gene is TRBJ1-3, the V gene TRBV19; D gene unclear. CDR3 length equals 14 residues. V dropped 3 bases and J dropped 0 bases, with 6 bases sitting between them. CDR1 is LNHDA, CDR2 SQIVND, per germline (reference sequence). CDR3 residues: CASSMGGSGNTIYF. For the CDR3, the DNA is TGTGCCAGTAGTATGGGAGGCTCTGGAAACACCATATATTTT.

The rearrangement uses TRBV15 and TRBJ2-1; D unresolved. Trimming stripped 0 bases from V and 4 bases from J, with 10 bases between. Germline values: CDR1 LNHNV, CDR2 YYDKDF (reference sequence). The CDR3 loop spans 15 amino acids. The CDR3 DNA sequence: TGTGCCACCAGCAGAGATTACGGGTCATACAATGAGCAGTTCTTC. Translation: CATSRDYGSYNEQFF.

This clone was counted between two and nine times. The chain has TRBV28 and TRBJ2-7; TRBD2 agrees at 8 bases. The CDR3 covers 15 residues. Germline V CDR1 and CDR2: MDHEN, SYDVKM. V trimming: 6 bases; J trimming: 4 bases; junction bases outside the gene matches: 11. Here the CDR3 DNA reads TGTGCCAGCAGCACTGTGGGGACTAGACTATACGAGCAGTACTTC. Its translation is CASSTVGTRLYEQYF.

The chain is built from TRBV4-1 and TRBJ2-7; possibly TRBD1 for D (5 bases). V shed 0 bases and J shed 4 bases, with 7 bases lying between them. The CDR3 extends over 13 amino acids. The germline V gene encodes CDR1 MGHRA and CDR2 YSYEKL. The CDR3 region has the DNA TGCGCCAGCAGCCAAGATCAGGGTTACGAGCAGTACGTC. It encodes CASSQDQGYEQYV.

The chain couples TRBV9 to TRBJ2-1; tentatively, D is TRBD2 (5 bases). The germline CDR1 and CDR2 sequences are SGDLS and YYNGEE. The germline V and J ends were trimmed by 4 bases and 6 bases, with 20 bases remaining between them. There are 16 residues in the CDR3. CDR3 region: CASSLGRVTSGNEQFF. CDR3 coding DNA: TGTGCCAGCAGCTTAGGCCGGGTCACCAGCGGCAATGAGCAGTTCTTC.

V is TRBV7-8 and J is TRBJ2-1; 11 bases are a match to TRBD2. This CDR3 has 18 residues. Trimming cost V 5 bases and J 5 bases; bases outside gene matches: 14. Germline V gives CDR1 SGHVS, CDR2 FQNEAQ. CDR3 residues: CASSPETSGIPSNNEQFF. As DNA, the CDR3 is TGTGCCAGCAGCCCTGAGACTAGCGGGATTCCTTCAAACAATGAGCAGTTCTTC.

The DNA for the CDR3 is TGTGCCAGCAGTGAATGGCAACCCCAAGAGACCCAGTACTTC. Amino acid sequence: CASSEWQPQETQYF. The chain uses TRBV2 and TRBJ2-5, with D hard to call. The CDR3 totals 14 residues. Germline CDR1 and CDR2: SNHLY and FYNNEI. The V end was cut by 2 bases, the J end by 1 base, with 8 bases between.

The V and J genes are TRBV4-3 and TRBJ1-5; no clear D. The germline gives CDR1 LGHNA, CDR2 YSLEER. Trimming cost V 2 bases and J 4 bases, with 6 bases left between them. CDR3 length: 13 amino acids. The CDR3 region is CASSQYPNQPQHF. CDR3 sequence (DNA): TGCGCCAGCAGCCAATATCCGAATCAGCCCCAGCATTTT.

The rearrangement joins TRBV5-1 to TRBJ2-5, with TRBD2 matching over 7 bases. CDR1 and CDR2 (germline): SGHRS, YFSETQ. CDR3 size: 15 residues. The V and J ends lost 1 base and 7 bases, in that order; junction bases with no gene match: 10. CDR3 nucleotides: TGCGCCAGCAGCTTGAGCGGAGCGGGGACCGCGACCCAGTACTTC. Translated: CASSLSGAGTATQYF.

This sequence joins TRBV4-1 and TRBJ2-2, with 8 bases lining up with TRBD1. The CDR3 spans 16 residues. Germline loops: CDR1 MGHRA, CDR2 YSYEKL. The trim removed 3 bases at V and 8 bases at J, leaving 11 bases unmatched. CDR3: CASSHLLGTGTGELFF. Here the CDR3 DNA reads TGCGCCAGCAGCCACCTACTTGGGACAGGAACGGGGGAGCTGTTTTTT.

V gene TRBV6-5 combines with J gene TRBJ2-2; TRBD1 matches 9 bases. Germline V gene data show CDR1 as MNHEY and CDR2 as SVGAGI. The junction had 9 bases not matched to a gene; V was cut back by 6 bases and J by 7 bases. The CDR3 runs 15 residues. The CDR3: CASSHATGGVGELFF. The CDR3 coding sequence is TGTGCCAGCAGCCACGCGACAGGGGGGGTCGGGGAGCTGTTTTTT.

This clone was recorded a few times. The CDR3 is CASSLQTSGAEQFF. The DNA for the CDR3 is TGTGCCAGCAGCTTACAGACTAGCGGGGCAGAGCAGTTCTTC. This chain connects TRBV7-2 to TRBJ2-1; 11 bases map to TRBD2. The CDR3 is made up of 14 amino acids. Per the germline V gene, CDR1 is SGHTA and CDR2 is FQGNSA. After removal of 2 bases from V and 10 bases from J, the junction contained 4 bases not matched to a gene.

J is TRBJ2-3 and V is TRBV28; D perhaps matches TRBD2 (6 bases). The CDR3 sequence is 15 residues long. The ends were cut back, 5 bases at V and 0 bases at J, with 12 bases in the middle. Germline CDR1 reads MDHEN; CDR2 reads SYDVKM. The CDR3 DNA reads TGTGCCAGCAGTCTCCTAGCGTCTAGCACAGATACGCAGTATTTT. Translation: CASSLLASSTDTQYF.

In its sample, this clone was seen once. Written as DNA, the CDR3 is TGCGCCAGCAGTCCAGACAGGGCGTTGGGAGGCTACACCTTC. It translates to CASSPDRALGGYTF. V is TRBV10-1 and J is TRBJ1-2, with 7 bases lining up with TRBD1. The CDR3 is 14 residues long. V was pared by 5 bases and J by 8 bases, with 11 bases of the junction left unmatched. Per germline, CDR1 WNHNN and CDR2 SYGVQD (reference sequence).

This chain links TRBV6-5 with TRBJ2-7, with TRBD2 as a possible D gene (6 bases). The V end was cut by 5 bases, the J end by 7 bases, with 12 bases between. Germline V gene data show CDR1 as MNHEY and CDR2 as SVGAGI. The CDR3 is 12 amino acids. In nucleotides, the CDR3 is TGTGCCAGCAGTAGGGACTTTGGGGAGCAGTACTTC. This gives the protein CASSRDFGEQYF.

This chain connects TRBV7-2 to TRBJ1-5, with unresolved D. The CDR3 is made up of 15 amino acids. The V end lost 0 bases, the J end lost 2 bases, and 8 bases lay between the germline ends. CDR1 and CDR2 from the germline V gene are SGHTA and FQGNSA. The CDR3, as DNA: TGTGCCAGCAGCTTAGCGTTAGTCGGCAATCAGCCCCAGCATTTT. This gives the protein CASSLALVGNQPQHF.

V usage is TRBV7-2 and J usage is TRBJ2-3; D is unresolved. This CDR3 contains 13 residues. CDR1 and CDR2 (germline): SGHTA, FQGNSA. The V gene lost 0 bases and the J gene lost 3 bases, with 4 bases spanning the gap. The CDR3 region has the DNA TGTGCCAGCAGCTTAGCGCGTACAGATACGCAGTATTTT. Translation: CASSLARTDTQYF.